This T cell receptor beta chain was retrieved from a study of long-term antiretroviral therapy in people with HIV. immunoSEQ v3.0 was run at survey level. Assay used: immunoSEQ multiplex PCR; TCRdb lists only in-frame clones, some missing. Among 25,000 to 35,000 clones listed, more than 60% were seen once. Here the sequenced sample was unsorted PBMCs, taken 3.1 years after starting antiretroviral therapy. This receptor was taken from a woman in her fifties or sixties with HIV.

The CDR3 spells CAWSVRSLSGNTIYF. DNA for the CDR3: TGTGCCTGGAGTGTTAGGTCCCTCTCTGGAAACACCATATATTTT. This chain uses TRBV30 with TRBJ1-3; D unresolved. The germline CDR1 and CDR2 sequences are GTSNPN and SVGIG (reference sequence). V dropped 0 bases and J dropped 0 bases, with 9 bases sitting between them. The CDR3 is made up of 15 amino acids. Drawing the rest from reference TRBV30 and TRBJ1-3, the complete variable domain is SQTIHQWPATLVQPVGSPLSLECTVEGTSNPNLYWYRQAAGRGLQLLFYSVGIGQISSEVPQNLSASRPQDRQFILSSKKLLLSDSGFYLCAWSVRSLSGNTIYFGEGSWLTVV.